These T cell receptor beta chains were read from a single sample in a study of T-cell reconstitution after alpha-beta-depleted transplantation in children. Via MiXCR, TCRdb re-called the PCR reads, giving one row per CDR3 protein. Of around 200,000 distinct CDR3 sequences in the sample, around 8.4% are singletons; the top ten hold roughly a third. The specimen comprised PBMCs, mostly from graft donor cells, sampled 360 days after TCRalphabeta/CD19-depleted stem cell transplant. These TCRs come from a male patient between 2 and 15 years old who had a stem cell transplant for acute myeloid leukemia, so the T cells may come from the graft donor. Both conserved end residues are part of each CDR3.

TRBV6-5 CASSYSARSSYNEQFF
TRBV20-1 CSGEASGAQETQYF
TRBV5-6 CASSFLSDLGTQYF
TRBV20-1 CSARPKTSGRGRNTDTQYF
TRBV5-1 CASRWDRFYSNQPQHF
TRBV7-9 CASRVGSGNTIYF
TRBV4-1 CASSPRDNQETQYF
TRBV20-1 CSAVRDRGREQYF
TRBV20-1 CSAQRGRTDTQYF
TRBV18 CASSPDPFAFTGRNTEAFF
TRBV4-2 CASSQTDTQYF
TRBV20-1 CSASPPNRAGADTQYF
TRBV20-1 CSAVEGLGNTDTQYF
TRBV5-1 CASSYRGGLAGANVLTF
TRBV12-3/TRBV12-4 CASRRERGAKVTDTQYF
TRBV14 CASSQTSGATDTQYF
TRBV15 CATSENGQGGYTF
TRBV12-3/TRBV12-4 CASASGVYGYTF
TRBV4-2 CASSQELAGRLGNEQFF
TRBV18 CASSPTPGEQFF
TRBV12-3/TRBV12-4 CASSFAGLTGELFF
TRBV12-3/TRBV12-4 CASSPPGGTPPGELFF
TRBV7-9 CASSLNADFAETQYF
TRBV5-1 CASSLASSGRQLYEQFF
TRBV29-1 CSVDETGALYEQYF
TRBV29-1 CSVLSAGRSSYNEQFF
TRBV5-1 CASGNTAYQETQYF
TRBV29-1 CSVEGPQRAGNTIYF
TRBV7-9 CASTTPGQSYNEQFF
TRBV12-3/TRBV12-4 CASSLARGGSTDTQYF
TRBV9 CASSVDAGLYNEQFF
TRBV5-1 CASSLTGGRGTQYF
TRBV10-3 CAISGSTYEKLFF
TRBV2 CASAKGSGESSYNEQFF
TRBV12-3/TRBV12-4 CASSRVVNSPLHF
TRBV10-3 CAISWDRLSETQYF
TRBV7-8 CASSIQRGGLYNEQFF
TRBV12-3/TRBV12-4 CASRTGGTVSTEAFF
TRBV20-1 CSARNALGAGYNEQFF
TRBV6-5 CASSYSRGAGIEETQYF
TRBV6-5 CASSYSVGEQETQYF
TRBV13 CASSLGDRGGTQYF
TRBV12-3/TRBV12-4 CASSFGWMETQYF
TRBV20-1 CSASRRTSTDTQYF
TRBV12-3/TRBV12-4 CASSLGALSTDTQYF